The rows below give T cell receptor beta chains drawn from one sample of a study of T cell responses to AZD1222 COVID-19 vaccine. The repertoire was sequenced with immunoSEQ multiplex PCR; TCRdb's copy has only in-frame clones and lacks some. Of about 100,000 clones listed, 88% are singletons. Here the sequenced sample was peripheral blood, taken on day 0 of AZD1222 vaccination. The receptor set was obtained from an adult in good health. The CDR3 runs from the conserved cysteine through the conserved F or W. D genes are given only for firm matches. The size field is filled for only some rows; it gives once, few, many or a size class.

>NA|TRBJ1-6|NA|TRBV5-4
TGTGCCAGCAGCTTGGCCGGGGTTTCACCCCTCCACTTT
CASSLAGVSPLHF
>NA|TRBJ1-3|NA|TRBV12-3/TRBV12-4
TGTGCCAGCAGTTTGGGTCCAGGAAACACCATATATTTT
CASSLGPGNTIYF
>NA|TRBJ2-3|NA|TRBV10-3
TGTGCCATCAGACCCGACTCTAGGGCAGATACGCAGTATTTT
CAIRPDSRADTQYF
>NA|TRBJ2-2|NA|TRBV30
TGTGCCTGGAGGGACGCCCCCGGCGACGGGGAGCTGTTTTTT
CAWRDAPGDGELFF
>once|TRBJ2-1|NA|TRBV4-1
TGCGCCAGCAGCCAAGCAGAGACCAATTCCTTGGACAATGAGCAGTTCTTC
CASSQAETNSLDNEQFF
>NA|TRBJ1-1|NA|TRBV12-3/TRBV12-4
TGTGCCAGCAGGTATTGGGGGAACACTGAAGCTTTCTTT
CASRYWGNTEAFF
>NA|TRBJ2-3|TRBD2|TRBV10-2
TGCGCCAGCAGTGAGAACCTAGCGGCCAACACAGATACGCAGTATTTT
CASSENLAANTDTQYF
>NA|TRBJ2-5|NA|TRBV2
TGTGCCAGCAGTCGGACTAGGGGGGAGACCCAGTACTTC
CASSRTRGETQYF
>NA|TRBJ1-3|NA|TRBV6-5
TGTGCCAGCAGTTACGGTTCATACTCTGGAAACACCATATATTTT
CASSYGSYSGNTIYF
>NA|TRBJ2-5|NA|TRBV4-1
TGCGCCAGCAGCTTGGGACTGTTAAAAGAGACCCAGTACTTC
CASSLGLLKETQYF
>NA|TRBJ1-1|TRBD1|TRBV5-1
TGCGCCAGCAGCCTCACAGGGGTGCAGGGCACTGAAGCTTTCTTT
CASSLTGVQGTEAFF
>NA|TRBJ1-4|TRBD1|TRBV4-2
TGTGCCAGCAGCCAAGGAACCCTAGGGACAGTCCATGAAAAACTGTTTTTT
CASSQGTLGTVHEKLFF